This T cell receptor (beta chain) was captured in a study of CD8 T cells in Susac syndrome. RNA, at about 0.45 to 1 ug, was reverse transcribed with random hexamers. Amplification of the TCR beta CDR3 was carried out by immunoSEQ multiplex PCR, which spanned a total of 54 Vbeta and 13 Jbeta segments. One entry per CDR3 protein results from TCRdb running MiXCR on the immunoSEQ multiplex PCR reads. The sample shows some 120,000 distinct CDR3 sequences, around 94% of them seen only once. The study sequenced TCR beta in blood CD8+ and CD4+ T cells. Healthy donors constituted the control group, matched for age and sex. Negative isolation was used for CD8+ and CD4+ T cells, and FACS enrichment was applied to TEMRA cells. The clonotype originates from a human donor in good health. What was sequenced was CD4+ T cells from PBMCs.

CDR3 residues: CASSQRLAENTGELFF. In DNA form, the CDR3 reads TGTGCCAGCAGTCAGAGACTAGCGGAAAACACCGGGGAGCTGTTTTTT. The V and J genes are TRBV2 and TRBJ2-2; 9 bases agree with TRBD2. The V and J ends lost 5 bases and 2 bases, in that order; junction bases with no gene match: 6. The CDR3 totals 16 residues. Germline CDR1 SNHLY, CDR2 FYNNEI.